Listed below are T cell receptor beta chains from one sample, sequenced in a study of HIV-infected children after antiretroviral therapy interruption. TCRdb passed the 3' RACE reads through MiXCR, listing each CDR3 protein once. The sample holds 40,000 to 50,000 distinct CDR3 sequences, roughly 4% seen once. The sample was CD45RA+ CD4+ T cells from PBMCs, pooled from several time points, taken from a donor given antiretroviral therapy, either interrupted or continuous. These receptors came from a pool of human donors with HIV. CDR3s include the opening cysteine and the closing phenylalanine or tryptophan.

TRBJ2-6	TRBV2	CAARFGANVLTF
TRBJ2-5	TRBV20-1	CSARATSGGETQYF
TRBJ1-4	TRBV5-5	CASSLSQEKLFF
TRBJ2-7	TRBV5-1	CASRGIGEQYF
TRBJ2-3	TRBV3-1	CASSQELAGGTDTQYF
TRBJ2-2	TRBV5-1	CASSQTVSTGELFF
TRBJ1-3	TRBV2	CARGPRTNSGNTIYF
TRBJ2-7	TRBV28	CASFPGNSALKYF
TRBJ1-3	TRBV28	CASSFRVGNTIYF
TRBJ1-5	TRBV2	CASSPGQGAQPQHF
TRBJ2-7	TRBV5-1	CASSLQGTSYEQYF
TRBJ2-3	TRBV2	CASSPPGLVGDTQYF
TRBJ2-7	TRBV7-2	CASSLSSYEQYF
TRBJ1-2	TRBV23-1	CAWTRGAYGYTF
TRBJ2-2	TRBV12-3/TRBV12-4	CASSLNFLLQGKTGELFF
TRBJ2-7	TRBV5-1	CASSLEGQGHYEQYF
TRBJ2-2	TRBV12-3/TRBV12-4	CASSLISTGELFF
TRBJ2-2	TRBV2	CASTPGTQGSGELFF
TRBJ1-5	TRBV12-3/TRBV12-4	CASRGQANQPQHF
TRBJ2-6	TRBV28	CASSLWGLNTSGANVLTF
TRBJ2-3	TRBV9	CASGERGLSTDTQYF
TRBJ2-2	TRBV15	CATSRDRRYTGELFF
TRBJ1-5	TRBV28	CASSPTLVFQPQHF
TRBJ2-7	TRBV19	CASSNQGLSEQYF
TRBJ2-3	TRBV5-1	CASSTPLAKGTDTQYF
TRBJ2-7	TRBV18	CASSPSETGTEQYF
TRBJ2-7	TRBV12-3/TRBV12-4	CASGRRRNEQYF
TRBJ2-3	TRBV5-4	CASSSRSGVGDTQYF